The rows below give T cell receptor beta chains drawn from one sample of a study of T cell responses to AZD1222 COVID-19 vaccine. Some clones are missing from TCRdb's copy, which holds only in-frame ones; the method was immunoSEQ multiplex PCR. The sample lists 120,000 or so clones, approximately 94% occurring once. The material was peripheral blood, obtained 28 days after the second AZD1222 dose. These TCRs come from an adult who received the AZD1222 COVID-19 vaccine. Each CDR3 is given with its conserved first and last residue. The D gene is left open where the match is weak. Clone size is shown for a subset of rows, as once, few, many or a class of expanded clone.

cdr3_length j_call d_call clone_size v_call cdr3_nt cdr3_aa
15 TRBJ2-7 TRBD2 few TRBV6-1 TGTGCCAGCAGTGAGGGCAGCGGGGGACCCTACGAGCAGTACTTC CASSEGSGGPYEQYF
15 TRBJ1-1 - - TRBV7-8 TGTGCCAGCAGCTTAGTCAGGCTAGAGGGCACTGAAGCTTTCTTT CASSLVRLEGTEAFF
14 TRBJ2-1 TRBD2 - TRBV6-2/TRBV6-3 TGTGCCAGCAGTTCGGGGGGGGGCCCCAATGAGCAGTTCTTC CASSSGGGPNEQFF
16 TRBJ2-1 - - TRBV13 TGTGCCAGCAGCCACGGGAAACTGAGGATCTACAATGAGCAGTTCTTC CASSHGKLRIYNEQFF
16 TRBJ1-4 - - TRBV27 TGTGCCAGCAGTCATAGCCTCACAGCCGGGGGCGAAAAACTGTTTTTT CASSHSLTAGGEKLFF
15 TRBJ2-7 - - TRBV11-3 TGTGCCAGCAGCTTAGGTGGGGGACCTTCCTACGAGCAGTACTTC CASSLGGGPSYEQYF
13 TRBJ1-6 TRBD1 - TRBV6-5 TGTGCCAGCAGTCGACAGGGGAATTCACCCCTCCACTTT CASSRQGNSPLHF
13 TRBJ2-2 - - TRBV7-8 TGTGCCAGCAGCCCTGACCTGACCGGGGAGCTGTTTTTT CASSPDLTGELFF
16 TRBJ2-1 - - TRBV5-5 TGTGCCAGCAGCTTGTCAGGGGGACTACCAGACAATGAGCAGTTCTTC CASSLSGGLPDNEQFF
13 TRBJ2-3 - - TRBV3-1/TRBV3-2 TGTGCCAGCAGCCAGGGGGGCACAGATACGCAGTATTTT CASSQGGTDTQYF
12 TRBJ2-1 - - TRBV6-2/TRBV6-3 TGTGCCAGCAGTTACGCGAGCCAAACTACGTTCTTC CASSYASQTTFF
13 TRBJ2-2 - - TRBV6-5 TGTGCCATAAGGGTCGGTCACACCGGGGAGCTGTTTTTT CAIRVGHTGELFF
12 TRBJ1-5 TRBD1 once TRBV19 TGTGCCAGTAGTGACAGGGAGAGGCCCCAGCATTTT CASSDRERPQHF
15 TRBJ2-1 TRBD2 - TRBV2 TGTGCCAGCATGGGAAAAGCGGGAGTACGCGATGAGCAGTTCTTC CASMGKAGVRDEQFF
16 TRBJ2-3 - - TRBV2 TGTGCCAGCAGTGAGGACCCACTAGCAGAGATGGATACGCAGTATTTT CASSEDPLAEMDTQYF
15 TRBJ1-2 - - TRBV6-2/TRBV6-3 TGTGCCAGCAGTTACTCTTGGTCCTGGCGGGATGGCTACACCTTC CASSYSWSWRDGYTF
16 TRBJ2-7 - - TRBV4-3 TGCGCCAGCAGCCAAGATCGGACTATTATCGACTACGAGCAGTACTTC CASSQDRTIIDYEQYF
15 TRBJ1-1 - - TRBV19 TGTGCCAGTAGTAGGGGGGCAGGGTTGAACACTGAAGCTTTCTTT CASSRGAGLNTEAFF
13 TRBJ1-2 TRBD1 - TRBV7-9 TGTGCCAGCAGTCTGGAGGGGGCGGAGGGCTACACCTTC CASSLEGAEGYTF
17 TRBJ2-1 - - TRBV3-1/TRBV3-2 TGTGCCAGCAGCCAATTCCCACTAGTTGGTAACAACAATGAGCAGTTCTTC CASSQFPLVGNNNEQFF
14 TRBJ1-4 - - TRBV7-9 TGTGCCAGCAGAGAGGAGGGAGGGGATGAAAAACTGTTTTTT CASREEGGDEKLFF
12 TRBJ2-7 - - TRBV10-3 TGTGCCATCAGTGGGGGAGGCGACGAGCAGTACTTC CAISGGGDEQYF
14 TRBJ1-4 - - TRBV2 TGTGCCAGCAGACAGGGTAGTACTAATGAAAAACTGTTTTTT CASRQGSTNEKLFF
14 TRBJ1-1 - - TRBV6-6 TGTGCCAGCAGTTACGAGTGGAGTAACACTGAAGCTTTCTTT CASSYEWSNTEAFF
15 TRBJ1-5 TRBD1 - TRBV7-2 TGTGCCAGCAGCGGGAGCGACAGGGGGCACCAGCCCCAGCATTTT CASSGSDRGHQPQHF
12 TRBJ1-1 - - TRBV2 TGTGCCAGCAGTCATCAGAACACTGAAGCTTTCTTT CASSHQNTEAFF
16 TRBJ2-2 - - TRBV2 TGTGCCAGCAGCCATCCCGGGACAACGAACACCGGGGAGCTGTTTTTT CASSHPGTTNTGELFF
15 TRBJ2-5 - - TRBV7-9 TGTGCCAGCAGCTTGAGTACAGGACCCCAAGAGACCCAGTACTTC CASSLSTGPQETQYF
15 TRBJ2-2 - - TRBV5-1 TGCGCCAGCAGCTTGAATAGTGGCTACACCGGGGAGCTGTTTTTT CASSLNSGYTGELFF
16 TRBJ2-1 TRBD2 - TRBV11-2 TGTGCCAGCAGCTTAGGGCTAGCGGGAAGGGGGAATGAGCAGTTCTTC CASSLGLAGRGNEQFF
14 TRBJ1-6 TRBD1 - TRBV6-5 TGTGCCAGCAGGGTAGGGACAGATAATTCACCCCTCCACTTT CASRVGTDNSPLHF
13 TRBJ1-1 TRBD1 - TRBV9 TGTGCCAGCGGTCGACAGGGAGACACTGAAGCTTTCTTT CASGRQGDTEAFF
14 TRBJ1-1 - - TRBV6-5 TGTGCCAGCAGTTACTCGAGCCAGCCGACCGAAGCTTTCTTT CASSYSSQPTEAFF
14 TRBJ1-1 - - TRBV7-9 TGTGCCAGCAGCCTCCTGACCGGGAAAAGGGAAGCTTTCTTT CASSLLTGKREAFF
17 TRBJ2-2 - - TRBV15 TGTGCCACCAGCAGAGATCGGGCAGCGGCGAACACCGGGGAGCTGTTTTTT CATSRDRAAANTGELFF